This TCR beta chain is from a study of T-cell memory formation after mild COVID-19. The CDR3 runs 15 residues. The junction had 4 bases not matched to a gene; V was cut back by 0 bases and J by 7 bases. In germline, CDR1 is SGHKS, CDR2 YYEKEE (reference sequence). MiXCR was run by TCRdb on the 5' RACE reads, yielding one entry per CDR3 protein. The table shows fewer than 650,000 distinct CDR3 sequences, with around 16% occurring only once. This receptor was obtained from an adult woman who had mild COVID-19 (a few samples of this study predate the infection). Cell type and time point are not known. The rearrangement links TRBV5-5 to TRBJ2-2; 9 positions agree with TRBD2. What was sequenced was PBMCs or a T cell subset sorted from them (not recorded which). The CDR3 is CASSLAVAGVGELFF. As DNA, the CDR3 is TGTGCCAGCAGCTTGGCGGTAGCGGGAGTCGGGGAGCTGTTTTTT.